This TCR beta chain originates from a study of control samples from healthy donors and cancer patients (TCRdb year 2020). Library prep was done by the immunoSEQ multiplex PCR assay. TCRdb obtained this table from immuneACCESS and retained in-frame rearrangements with V and J assigned. These tables miss some clones; where compared with another copy, unresolved V genes account for less than half of the shortfall, and the remainder is unexplained. In this sample the table shows 150,000 to 200,000 clones, about nine tenths of which occur a single time. Together, the top ten hold roughly 1.6% of the sample. In the case of this clone: Its antigen target is currently unknown. No quality values exist for individual bases; no much larger clone is one base distant.

Sample: blood. The receptor was derived from a woman under 40 in good health.

The CDR3 region reads CASSQEFRANEKLFF. The sequence in DNA is TGTGCCAGCAGCCAAGAGTTCAGGGCGAATGAAAAACTGTTTTTT. The rearranged segments are TRBV14 and TRBJ1-4, and the D gene may be TRBD1, 5 bases matching. The CDR3 has 15 amino acids, counting the end cysteine and phenylalanine. Of the read, only the CDR3 DNA is kept; its 45 bases are in frame from base 1. CDR1 and CDR2 were assigned from the germline V gene as SGHDN and FVKESK. V is reduced by 0 bases and J by 5 bases, leaving a spacing of 10 bases between them.